A single sample gave rise to the 23 T cell receptor beta chains below, sequenced in a study of cytomegalovirus exposure and HLA in healthy donors. Use of 60 Vbeta and 13 Jbeta primers characterized the PCR. Data came from immunoSEQ multiplex PCR; TCRdb stores just in-frame clones and leaves some out. This table holds over 150,000 clones, roughly 80% found once. The material sequenced was PBMCs. The source is a male donor in good health and CMV-seronegative.

This chain joins TRBV4-3 and TRBJ2-1; D is possibly TRBD1 (7 bases). CDR1 LGHNA and CDR2 YSLEER come from the germline V gene. Trimming took off 1 base at V and 6 bases at J, with 13 bases between the two ends. The length of the CDR3 is 15 residues. The DNA for the CDR3 is TGCGCCAGCAGCCAAGGCCAGGGGGAGGCCAATGAGCAGTTCTTC. It yields the protein CASSQGQGEANEQFF.

This clone was observed once. The chain is built from TRBV5-1 and TRBJ2-3; 7 positions agree with TRBD2. Trimming at V came to 1 base and at J to 3 bases, leaving 5 bases not matched to a gene. Per germline, CDR1 SGHRS and CDR2 YFSETQ. This CDR3 comprises 15 residues. CDR3: CASSLSGGSTDTQYF. DNA of the CDR3: TGCGCCAGCAGCTTGTCGGGGGGTTCTACAGATACGCAGTATTTT. The entire variable domain, with the rest obtained from reference TRBV5-1 and TRBJ2-3, is as follows: KAGVTQTPRYLIKTRGQQVTLSCSPISGHRSVSWYQQTPGQGLQFLFEYFSETQRNKGNFPGRFSGRQFSNSRSEMNVSTLELGDSALYLCASSLSGGSTDTQYFGPGTRLTVL.

The CDR3: CASSEAGQGGANYGYTF. The CDR3 nucleotides are TGTGCCAGCAGTGAAGCGGGACAAGGGGGAGCTAACTATGGCTACACCTTC. The chain has TRBV2 and TRBJ1-2; maybe TRBD1 (6 bases). V shed 0 bases and J shed 0 bases, with 14 bases lying between them. Per the germline V gene, CDR1 is SNHLY and CDR2 is FYNNEI. The CDR3 contains 17 residues.

As concerns this clone: Sequence at one end of the junction differs from germline and may be a read error. This rearrangement joins TRBV5-4 to TRBJ1-3; 7 bases agree with TRBD1. Germline V CDR1 and CDR2: SGHNT, YYREEE (reference sequence). The CDR3 is 13 amino acids. The CDR3 spells CASSSTQTGSGIF. The CDR3 nucleotides are TGTGCCAGCAGCTCAACTCAGACAGGGTCGGGCATTTTT.

The chain joins TRBV19 to TRBJ2-7, with D maybe TRBD2 (7 bases). The CDR3 totals 13 residues. Trimming left V 1 base short and J 7 bases short, with 11 bases between. Germline V gives CDR1 LNHDA, CDR2 SQIVND (reference sequence). CDR3 coding DNA: TGTGCCAGTAGTATAGTGGGGGGGCGAGAGCAGTACTTC. Its protein is CASSIVGGREQYF. The variable domain in full, completed from reference TRBV19 and TRBJ2-7, reads DGGITQSPKYLFRKEGQNVTLSCEQNLNHDAMYWYRQDPGQGLRLIYYSQIVNDFQKGDIAEGYSVSREKKESFPLTVTSAQKNPTAFYLCASSIVGGREQYFGPGTRLTVT.

The chain combines TRBV6-5 with TRBJ1-1; TRBD1 agrees at 9 bases. The germline V gene has CDR1 MNHEY and CDR2 SVGAGI. This CDR3 has 14 amino acids. With 6 bases clipped from V and 1 base from J, the junction kept 3 bases outside the gene matches. The CDR3 sequence is CASRSQGANTEAFF. The CDR3 nucleotides read TGTGCCAGCAGGTCACAGGGGGCGAACACTGAAGCTTTCTTT.

This sequence joins TRBV6-5 and TRBJ1-2; maybe TRBD1 (5 bases). The ends were cut back, 6 bases at V and 2 bases at J, with 10 bases in the middle. The CDR3 has 13 amino acids. Germline V CDR1 and CDR2: MNHEY, SVGAGI. CDR3 amino acids: CASRDDSNYGYTF. Here the CDR3 DNA reads TGTGCCAGCAGGGACGACAGCAACTATGGCTACACCTTC.

The chain combines TRBV7-8 with TRBJ2-2; TRBD1 is a possible D gene (5 bases). Germline values: CDR1 SGHVS, CDR2 FQNEAQ. V was shortened by 4 bases and J by 6 bases, with 21 bases between the two germline ends. The CDR3 covers 17 residues. CDR3 coding DNA: TGTGCCAGCAGCTCTCGCGTAAGGGGATCTATTCCCGGGGAGCTGTTTTTT. Encoded protein: CASSSRVRGSIPGELFF. The variable domain in full, with the rest retrieved from reference TRBV7-8 and TRBJ2-2, is GAGVSQSPRYKVAKRGQDVALRCDPISGHVSLFWYQQALGQGPEFLTYFQNEAQLDKSGLPSDRFFAERPEGSVSTLKIQRTQQEDSAVYLCASSSRVRGSIPGELFFGEGSRLTVL.

The chain is built from TRBV6-6 and TRBJ1-5; maybe TRBD1 (5 bases). V was pared by 3 bases and J by 5 bases, with 14 bases between. From germline, CDR1 is MNHNY and CDR2 SVGAGI (reference sequence). The CDR3 has 15 residues. The CDR3 nucleotides read TGTGCCAGCAGTTATTTGGTGGGGGGAGATCAGCCCCAGCATTTT. Translated, it gives CASSYLVGGDQPQHF.

The chain uses TRBV18 and TRBJ1-1; possibly TRBD1 for D (6 bases). V was clipped by 1 base and J by 5 bases, with 14 bases between them. Germline loops: CDR1 KGHSH, CDR2 LQKENI. This CDR3 is built from 15 residues. CDR3 in DNA: TGTGCCAGCTCACCACGAAGATCGGACAGTACTGAAGCTTTCTTT. It translates to CASSPRRSDSTEAFF.

The sample holds a few counts of this clone. The chain couples TRBV2 to TRBJ2-3; D may be TRBD1 (5 bases). Trimming left V 3 bases short and J 6 bases short, with 13 bases between. Looked up from germline, CDR1 is SNHLY and CDR2 is FYNNEI. CDR3 length: 14 residues. This chain's CDR3 is CASSDYAGSDTQYF. In DNA, the CDR3 is TGTGCCAGCAGTGACTATGCAGGGTCGGATACGCAGTATTTT. Full variable domain (outside the CDR3, taken from reference TRBV2 and TRBJ2-3): EPEVTQTPSHQVTQMGQEVILRCVPISNHLYFYWYRQILGQKVEFLVSFYNNEISEKSEIFDDQFSVERPDGSNFTLKIRSTKLEDSAMYFCASSDYAGSDTQYFGPGTRLTVL.

The chain combines TRBV6-1 with TRBJ1-4; 7 positions agree with TRBD1. Germline CDR1 reads MNHNS; CDR2 reads SASEGT. This CDR3 spans 13 amino acids. After removal of 6 bases from V and 8 bases from J, the junction contained 6 bases not matched to a gene. CDR3 region: CASRRQGLEKLFF. In DNA form, the CDR3 reads TGTGCCAGCAGAAGACAGGGATTGGAAAAACTGTTTTTT.

For the CDR3, the DNA is TGCAGCGTTGGACAGGGGATTCAAAAACTGTTTTTT. It translates to CSVGQGIQKLFF. The chain has TRBV29-1 and TRBJ1-4; 8 bases match TRBD1. This CDR3 is 12 amino acids long. The germline CDR1 and CDR2 sequences are SQVTM and ANQGSEA. J was trimmed by 9 bases and V by 4 bases; bases with no gene match: 4. Full variable domain (rest looked up from reference TRBV29-1 and TRBJ1-4): SAVISQKPSRDICQRGTSLTIQCQVDSQVTMMFWYRQQPGQSLTLIATANQGSEATYESGFVIDKFPISRPNLTFSTLTVSNMSPEDSSIYLCSVGQGIQKLFFGSGTQLSVL.

Concerning this clone: The junction shows a germline mismatch at one end, possibly a read error. This chain connects TRBV6-1 to TRBJ2-6; D might be TRBD1 (5 bases). Germline CDR1 is MNHNS and CDR2 is SASEGT. This CDR3 comprises 16 residues. CDR3 region: CASSEAGSSGANGLTF. CDR3 nucleotides: TGTGCCAGCAGTGAAGCCGGAAGCTCTGGGGCCAACGGCCTGACTTTC.

Here the CDR3 reads CASSLGQGKQETQYF. As DNA, the CDR3 is TGTGCCAGCAGCTTGGGACAGGGAAAACAAGAGACCCAGTACTTC. The rearrangement uses TRBV5-4 and TRBJ2-5; 7 bases line up with TRBD1. The germline V gene has CDR1 SGHNT and CDR2 YYREEE (reference sequence). This CDR3 is built from 15 residues. V lost 0 bases, J lost 2 bases, and 4 bases stayed unmatched.

The chain combines TRBV14 with TRBJ2-2, with no clear D. From germline, CDR1 is SGHDN and CDR2 FVKESK. The V end lost 3 bases, the J end lost 4 bases, and 15 bases lay between the germline ends. This CDR3 comprises 16 residues. CDR3 coding DNA: TGTGCCAGCAGCCAGCTGGGTCCCTGGAGCACCGGGGAGCTGTTTTTT. Translated: CASSQLGPWSTGELFF. Full variable domain (remainder filled in from reference TRBV14 and TRBJ2-2): EAGVTQFPSHSVIEKGQTVTLRCDPISGHDNLYWYRRVMGKEIKFLLHFVKESKQDESGMPNNRFLAERTGGTYSTLKVQPAELEDSGVYFCASSQLGPWSTGELFFGEGSRLTVL.

The chain joins TRBV12-5 to TRBJ2-1; 8 bases are shared with TRBD1. This CDR3 has 15 amino acids. V dropped 6 bases and J dropped 3; count of bases not matched to a gene: 7. Germline-derived CDR1 and CDR2 are LGHNT and FRNRAP. The CDR3: CASGNPTGDYNEQFF. Written as DNA, the CDR3 is TGTGCTAGTGGGAACCCGACAGGGGACTACAATGAGCAGTTCTTC.

This clone came up once. V usage is TRBV11-3 and J usage is TRBJ1-1, with TRBD1 matching 9 bases. Germline V gives CDR1 SGHNT, CDR2 YENEEA. The CDR3 is 17 amino acids. V lost 5 bases, J lost 2 bases, and 12 bases stayed unmatched. CDR3 bases: TGTGCCAGCAGCCCAGGGACAGGGCTAACAGGCAACACTGAAGCTTTCTTT. Translation: CASSPGTGLTGNTEAFF.

This clone occurred a few times. V gene TRBV5-5 combines with J gene TRBJ2-1, with 8 bases that match TRBD1. Trimming took 1 base from V and 2 from J; bases not matched to a gene: 2. Germline CDR1 reads SGHKS; CDR2 reads YYEKEE (reference sequence). The CDR3 covers 15 residues. The CDR3 DNA is TGTGCCAGCAGCTTGATACAGGGGGCCTACAATGAGCAGTTCTTC. Translation: CASSLIQGAYNEQFF.

This clone appeared a few times. The rearrangement joins TRBV6-6 to TRBJ1-1; D call uncertain. The V end lost 7 bases, the J end lost 3 bases, and 6 bases lay between the germline ends. Per germline, CDR1 MNHNY and CDR2 SVGAGI (reference sequence). The CDR3 has 11 amino acids. Written as DNA, the CDR3 is TGTGCCAGCATGCGGGACACTGAAGCTTTCTTT. Translating gives CASMRDTEAFF.

This clone was picked up one time. The genes are TRBV5-4 and TRBJ2-5; TRBD2 agrees at 7 bases. Germline CDR1 reads SGHNT; CDR2 reads YYREEE (reference sequence). This CDR3 region has 14 residues. The V segment lost 5 bases and the J segment 2 bases; nucleotides outside the gene matches: 6. Written as DNA, the CDR3 is TGTGCCAGCAGGCGAGCGGGGATGCAAGAGACCCAGTACTTC. Its translation is CASRRAGMQETQYF.

In nucleotides, the CDR3 is TGTGCCAGCACCCCGGGACAGGGACGCACTGAAGCTTTCTTT. Protein product: CASTPGQGRTEAFF. The V gene is TRBV9, the J gene TRBJ1-1, with 9 bases that match TRBD1. CDR1 is SGDLS and CDR2 is YYNGEE in the germline V gene. There are 14 residues in the CDR3. Trimming removed 6 bases from V and 4 bases from J; junction bases left unmatched: 7.

This clone was observed once. V usage is TRBV5-5 and J usage is TRBJ1-2, with 10 bases aligning to TRBD1. CDR1 is SGHKS and CDR2 is YYEKEE in the germline V gene (reference sequence). There are 16 residues in the CDR3. The J segment lost 6 bases and the V segment lost 5 bases, leaving 13 bases of the junction unmatched. CDR3 sequence: CASSPLRQGASDGYTF. CDR3 nucleotide sequence: TGTGCCAGCAGTCCCCTACGACAGGGGGCTAGTGATGGCTACACCTTC.